This T cell receptor beta chain was sequenced in a study of blood T cell repertoires in COVID-19. On the study more broadly: T cells, B-cell-depleted T cells, or PBMCs provided the cDNA or gDNA that served as material.

Germline CDR1 reads PRHDT; CDR2 reads FYEKMQ (reference sequence). The ends lost 8 bases at V and 2 bases at J; junction bases unmatched: 12. This CDR3 spans 16 amino acids. TCRdb's copy holds only in-frame clones and misses some; the assay was immunoSEQ multiplex PCR. The sample includes 250,000 to 350,000 clones, around 91% of them seen just once. Input material: PBMCs or T cells enriched from blood (not recorded which). The chain uses TRBV13 and TRBJ2-7; 10 bases are a match to TRBD1. This TCR came from a woman aged 18-29 years with acute COVID-19. CDR3 sequence: CASSSTGTGDPYEQYF. DNA of the CDR3: TGTGCCAGCTCTTCTACGGGGACAGGGGATCCCTACGAGCAGTACTTC.